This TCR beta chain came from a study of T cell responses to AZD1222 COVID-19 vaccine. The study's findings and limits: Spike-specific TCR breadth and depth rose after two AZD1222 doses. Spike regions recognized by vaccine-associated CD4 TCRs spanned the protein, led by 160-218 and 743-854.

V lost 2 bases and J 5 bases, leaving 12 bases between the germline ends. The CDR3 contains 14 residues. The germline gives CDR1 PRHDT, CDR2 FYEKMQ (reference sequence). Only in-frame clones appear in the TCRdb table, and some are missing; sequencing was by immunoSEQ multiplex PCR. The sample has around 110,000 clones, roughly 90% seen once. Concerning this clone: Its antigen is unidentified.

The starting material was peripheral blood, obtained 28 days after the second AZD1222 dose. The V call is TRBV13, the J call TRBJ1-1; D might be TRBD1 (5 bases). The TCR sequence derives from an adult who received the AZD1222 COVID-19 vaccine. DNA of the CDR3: TGTGCCAGCAGCTTACGGATGGAGGGGACTGAAGCTTTCTTT. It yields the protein CASSLRMEGTEAFF.